This T cell receptor beta chain was retrieved from a study of blood T cell repertoires in COVID-19. Study as a whole: PBMCs, B-cell-depleted T cells, or T cells provided the cDNA or gDNA that made up the material.

Profiling relied on immunoSEQ multiplex PCR, and the TCRdb table lists in-frame clones only, not all of them. Among 360,000 or so clones listed, around 89% were seen once. V shed 2 bases and J 3 bases; nucleotides not matched to a gene: 11. This CDR3 region has 16 residues. Per the germline V gene, CDR1 is SQVTM and CDR2 is ANQGSEA. This rearrangement joins TRBV29-1 to TRBJ1-2; TRBD1 matches at 8 bases. Input material: peripheral blood. The sequence came from a man in his late teens or twenties with active or convalescent COVID-19. The CDR3 DNA sequence: TGCAGCGTTGAATCTTGGGGCAGGGGGCGCGACTATGGCTACACCTTC. Translating it yields CSVESWGRGRDYGYTF.